The next 25 T cell receptor beta chains were all read from a single sample in a study of blood T cells in healthy people across ages. For the second PCR, which ran for 7 to 11 cycles, a sample-barcoded 5' primer and a J-beta primer mix were used. MiXCR was run by TCRdb on the 5' RACE reads, yielding one entry per CDR3 protein. There are 600,000 to 1,000,000 distinct CDR3 sequences in the sample; 25% occur only once, and under 4.5% lies in the top ten. This sample also appeared in a second study, on T cells of mothers and their children.

The sequenced sample was blood. The receptor source for this set is a boy aged 5-17 years in good health.

This clonotype has ten or more counts. This chain links TRBV28 with TRBJ2-5, with 7 bases aligning to TRBD2. Trimming at V came to 4 bases and at J to 2 bases, leaving 7 bases not matched to a gene. The CDR3 loop spans 15 amino acids. From germline, CDR1 is MDHEN and CDR2 SYDVKM. The CDR3 region has the DNA TGTGCCAGCAGTTCCCCGTCGGGGGGACAAGAGACCCAGTACTTC. Translation: CASSSPSGGQETQYF.

This clonotype has a handful of counts. The chain recombines TRBV25-1 with TRBJ2-4; D call uncertain. The CDR3 extends over 9 amino acids. Germline values: CDR1 MGHDK, CDR2 SYGVNS. The V end was cut by 8 bases, the J end by 9 bases, with 5 bases between. The CDR3 loop is CASQSIQYF. The CDR3 nucleotides are TGTGCCAGCCAAAGCATTCAGTACTTC.

This clonotype was picked up a small number of times. This chain joins TRBV7-2 and TRBJ1-6; TRBD1 matches 8 bases. CDR3 length: 15 residues. V trimming: 4 bases; J trimming: 8 bases; junction bases outside the gene matches: 7. The germline gives CDR1 SGHTA, CDR2 FQGNSA. The CDR3 nucleotides read TGTGCCAGCAGCTATGGACAGGGCGGGCATTCACCCCTCCACTTT. Amino acid sequence: CASSYGQGGHSPLHF.

This rearrangement joins TRBV12-3 or TRBV12-4 to TRBJ1-4, with D uncertain. This CDR3 is built from 15 residues. Trimming removed 5 bases at V and 7 bases at J, with 17 bases between. The chain's CDR3 is CASSPYTKKGEKLFF. In nucleotides, the CDR3 is TGTGCCAGCAGTCCCTACACCAAGAAGGGTGAAAAACTGTTTTTT.

V is TRBV20-1 and J is TRBJ2-7; 9 bases are shared with TRBD1. Germline CDR1 DFQATT, CDR2 SNEGSKA (reference sequence). V lost 2 bases and J lost 0; bases outside the gene matches: 17. The CDR3 loop spans 19 amino acids. The CDR3 protein is CSARRTGDSGNPYSYEQYF. The DNA for the CDR3 is TGCAGTGCTAGAAGGACAGGGGACAGCGGGAACCCTTACTCCTACGAGCAGTACTTC.

This chain uses TRBV10-3 with TRBJ1-2; possibly TRBD1 for D (5 bases). This CDR3 contains 14 residues. The germline V gene encodes CDR1 ENHRY and CDR2 SYGVKD. The V end was cut by 6 bases, the J end by 2 bases, with 13 bases between. The CDR3 sequence: CAISQGPTNYGYTF. In nucleotides, the CDR3 is TGTGCCATCAGCCAGGGACCCACGAACTATGGCTACACCTTC.

The chain joins TRBV29-1 to TRBJ2-3; D remains ambiguous. In germline, CDR1 is SQVTM, CDR2 ANQGSEA. The length of the CDR3 is 12 residues. Trimming removed 3 bases at V and 4 bases at J, with 8 bases between. CDR3 protein: CSVEFSADTQYF. In nucleotides, the CDR3 is TGCAGCGTTGAGTTTAGTGCAGATACGCAGTATTTT.

This chain connects TRBV27 to TRBJ2-5, with 7 bases matching TRBD2. The junction had 23 bases not matched to a gene; V was cut back by 4 bases and J by 0 bases. The CDR3 is made up of 21 amino acids. Germline V gene lookup returns CDR1 MNHEY and CDR2 SMNVEV (reference sequence). The CDR3 here is CASSYPGVTTGTTFYQETQYF. The DNA of the CDR3 is TGTGCCAGCAGTTATCCGGGCGTAACAACCGGGACTACCTTCTACCAAGAGACCCAGTACTTC.

The J gene is TRBJ1-4, the V gene TRBV29-1, with D possibly being TRBD1 (5 bases). Germline V gene data show CDR1 as SQVTM and CDR2 as ANQGSEA. The CDR3 spans 15 residues. V lost 7 bases and J lost 0, with 15 bases in between. The chain's CDR3 is CSAPGEGATNEKLFF. Written as DNA, the CDR3 is TGCAGCGCCCCTGGCGAAGGGGCAACTAATGAAAAACTGTTTTTT.

The chain combines TRBV7-8 with TRBJ2-2; TRBD1 is a possible D gene (6 bases). The CDR3 loop spans 16 amino acids. Trimming removed 1 base at V and 4 bases at J, with 13 bases between. The germline CDR1 and CDR2 sequences are SGHVS and FQNEAQ. For the CDR3, the DNA is TGTGCCAGCAGCTTAGACAGGGACATAGCCACCGGGGAGCTGTTTTTT. This sequence encodes CASSLDRDIATGELFF.

The chain has TRBV10-3 and TRBJ2-5, with 7 bases aligning to TRBD2. The DNA end favors TRBJ2-7, so the J call may be wrong. The CDR3 has 13 amino acids. Germline CDR1 ENHRY, CDR2 SYGVKD. The CDR3, as DNA: TGTGCCATCAGTGACGGGGGGAGGTACGAGCAGTACTTC. Translation: CAISDGGRYEQYF.

As concerns this clonotype: Since no conserved phenylalanine or tryptophan closes the CDR3, a read error is the likely cause. The V gene is TRBV5-5, the J gene TRBJ1-4; D not certain. Germline V CDR1 and CDR2: SGHKS, YYEKEE (reference sequence). V lost 0 bases to trimming and J lost 5 bases, with 11 bases between them. The CDR3 loop spans 15 amino acids. CDR3 region: CASSLGVAKNEKLFS. CDR3 sequence (DNA): TGTGCCAGCAGCTTGGGGGTAGCAAAGAATGAAAAACTGTTTTCT.

The chain uses TRBV6-2 or TRBV6-3 and TRBJ1-2; 7 bases align to TRBD1. There are 15 residues in the CDR3. Looked up from germline, CDR1 is MNHEY and CDR2 is SVGEGT. Germline trimming cut 1 base from V and 4 bases from J; bases unmatched to any gene: 6. The CDR3 reads CASSYYGTEFYGYTF. CDR3 nucleotides: TGTGCCAGCAGTTACTATGGGACAGAATTCTATGGCTACACCTTC.

This clonotype was counted only a few times. The V call is TRBV12-3 or TRBV12-4, the J call TRBJ2-5; 16 bases line up with TRBD2. The J call could be wrong; TRBJ2-1 is a better fit for the DNA end. The length of the CDR3 is 15 residues. The CDR3 loop reads CASSSGLAGGSEQFF. The CDR3 DNA follows: TGTGCCAGCAGTTCGGGACTAGCGGGGGGGAGTGAGCAGTTCTTC.

The chain recombines TRBV7-2 with TRBJ2-7; 10 bases align to TRBD1. Unmatched junction bases numbered 7, after V lost 0 bases and J lost 5 bases. The CDR3 sequence is 16 residues long. The germline gives CDR1 SGHTA, CDR2 FQGNSA. CDR3 in DNA: TGTGCCAGCAGCTTAGCGGCCGGGACAGGGGCCCACGAGCAGTACTTC. Translating it yields CASSLAAGTGAHEQYF. The variable domain in full, with the rest retrieved from reference TRBV7-2 and TRBJ2-7, is GAGVSQSPSNKVTEKGKDVELRCDPISGHTALYWYRQSLGQGLEFLIYFQGNSAPDKSGLPSDRFSAERTGGSVSTLTIQRTQQEDSAVYLCASSLAAGTGAHEQYFGPGTRLTVT.

The rearrangement uses TRBV19 and TRBJ1-5; D might be TRBD1 (5 bases). This CDR3 region has 13 residues. Germline CDR1 reads LNHDA; CDR2 reads SQIVND (reference sequence). V dropped 5 bases and J dropped 9 bases, with 14 bases sitting between them. The CDR3: CASSFGTPLPQHF. CDR3 nucleotides: TGTGCCAGTAGTTTCGGGACCCCCCTGCCCCAGCATTTT.

About this clonotype itself: A read error may account for a junction end that differs from germline. The chain couples TRBV4-2 to TRBJ2-7; 11 nucleotides match TRBD2. The CDR3 is 17 residues long. Germline CDR1 LGHNA, CDR2 YNFKEQ. CDR3 sequence reads: CASSKDTSGSGEDEQYF. The CDR3 nucleotides are TGTGCCAGCAGCAAAGACACTAGCGGGAGTGGAGAGGACGAGCAGTACTTC.

This clonotype was recorded a few times. The chain uses TRBV6-2 or TRBV6-3 and TRBJ2-1; 10 nucleotides align to TRBD1. The assigned J gene may be wrong: the sequence end matches TRBJ2-7 better. The germline CDR1 and CDR2 sequences are MNHEY and SVGEGT. The length of the CDR3 is 15 residues. In DNA form, the CDR3 reads TGTGCCAGCAGTATTCGTGACAGGGGGCAGGACGAGCAGTACTTC. It is translated as CASSIRDRGQDEQYF.

This chain connects TRBV7-9 to TRBJ1-4; no reliable D call. Germline CDR1 and CDR2: SEHNR and FQNEAQ (reference sequence). V was clipped by 5 bases and J by 4 bases, with 11 bases between them. This CDR3 has 14 amino acids. CDR3 DNA: TGTGCCAGCAGCATCACAGCCTTTAATGAAAAACTGTTTTTT. It translates to CASSITAFNEKLFF.

This sequence joins TRBV7-8 and TRBJ2-3; D remains unclear. Germline V gene sequence: CDR1 SGHVS, CDR2 FQNEAQ. This CDR3 has 16 residues. Trimming shortened V by 0 bases and J by 0 bases, and 10 bases separated the two germline ends. CDR3 DNA: TGTGCCAGCAGCTTAGCGAACAGAAAAAGCACAGATACGCAGTATTTT. Residues: CASSLANRKSTDTQYF.

Only a few counts were recorded for this clonotype. V usage is TRBV28 and J usage is TRBJ1-5, with TRBD1 as a possible D gene (5 bases). Germline CDR1 reads MDHEN; CDR2 reads SYDVKM. The CDR3 consists of 15 residues. Trimming took 5 bases from V and 0 from J, leaving 11 bases between them. DNA for the CDR3: TGTGCCAGCAGTCCGGGGACTTATAGCAATCAGCCCCAGCATTTT. This sequence encodes CASSPGTYSNQPQHF.

This chain links TRBV7-2 with TRBJ2-1; 11 nucleotides line up with TRBD2. Germline V lookup: CDR1 SGHTA, CDR2 FQGNSA. With 3 bases clipped from V and 7 bases from J, the junction kept 8 bases outside the gene matches. The CDR3 consists of 16 residues. In DNA, the CDR3 is TGTGCCAGCAGCTTTCACCTTAGCGGGGGGGCAAATGAGCAGTTCTTC. Translating gives CASSFHLSGGANEQFF.

This clonotype was seen repeatedly, ten times or more. This chain connects TRBV9 to TRBJ2-7; D is perhaps TRBD1 (5 bases). This CDR3 comprises 15 residues. Trimming cost V 0 bases and J 1 base, with 11 bases left between them. Germline V CDR1 and CDR2: SGDLS, YYNGEE. CDR3 amino acids: CASSVGQGWSYEQYF. CDR3 in DNA: TGTGCCAGCAGCGTAGGTCAGGGCTGGTCCTACGAGCAGTACTTC. Supplemented by reference TRBV9 and TRBJ2-7, the full variable domain reads DSGVTQTPKHLITATGQRVTLRCSPRSGDLSVYWYQQSLDQGLQFLIQYYNGEERAKGNILERFSAQQFPDLHSELNLSSLELGDSALYFCASSVGQGWSYEQYFGPGTRLTVT.

This clonotype appeared a few times. The chain employs TRBV20-1 and TRBJ2-3; the match to TRBD2 covers 7 bases. Germline V lookup: CDR1 DFQATT, CDR2 SNEGSKA (reference sequence). V trimming: 0 bases; J trimming: 4 bases; junction bases outside the gene matches: 4. CDR3 length: 14 amino acids. Written as DNA, the CDR3 is TGCAGTGCTAGAGAGGGGGGGAAGGCAGATACGCAGTATTTT. This gives the protein CSAREGGKADTQYF.

The genes are TRBV4-1 and TRBJ2-1, with 8 bases aligning to TRBD2. Losses at the gene ends were 1 base for V and 4 bases for J; bases not matched to a gene: 9. Germline V gene data show CDR1 as MGHRA and CDR2 as YSYEKL. The CDR3 contains 17 residues. For the CDR3, the DNA is TGCGCCAGCAGCCAAGGCCCTGGTAGCGGGGTTTACAATGAGCAGTTCTTC. Translating it yields CASSQGPGSGVYNEQFF.